Shown below are 7 T cell receptor beta chains from a single sample sequenced in a study of blood T cell repertoires in COVID-19. Only in-frame clones appear in the TCRdb table, and some are missing; sequencing was by immunoSEQ multiplex PCR. Of just under 250,000 clones in the sample, roughly 91% are singletons; the top ten hold about 4%. Sequences were obtained from PBMCs or T cells enriched from blood (not recorded which). These receptors were obtained from a woman aged 25 to 45 who had recovered from COVID-19.

V gene TRBV7-9 combines with J gene TRBJ2-7; maybe TRBD1 (6 bases). This CDR3 comprises 13 residues. Trimming removed 5 bases at V and 3 bases at J, with 11 bases between. Germline CDR1 SEHNR, CDR2 FQNEAQ (reference sequence). CDR3 loop: CASSAVTGYEQYF. DNA for the CDR3: TGTGCCAGCAGCGCAGTGACAGGCTACGAGCAGTACTTC.

The chain carries TRBV18 and TRBJ1-1; D perhaps matches TRBD1 (6 bases). Between the trimmed V and J ends, which lost 4 bases and 7 bases, there was a span of 16 bases. Germline-derived CDR1 and CDR2 are KGHSH and LQKENI. The CDR3 extends over 14 amino acids. CDR3 amino acids: CASSQTTGTNEAFF. The CDR3 nucleotides read TGTGCCAGCTCACAAACAACAGGGACGAATGAAGCTTTCTTT.

The CDR3 reads CASSPIGLAGVVEQYF. The DNA for the CDR3 is TGTGCCAGCAGCCCTATCGGACTAGCGGGAGTTGTCGAGCAGTACTTC. The chain has TRBV7-9 and TRBJ2-7; TRBD2 aligns across 13 bases. CDR1 SEHNR and CDR2 FQNEAQ come from the germline V gene (reference sequence). With 5 bases clipped from V and 6 bases from J, the junction kept 10 bases outside the gene matches. The CDR3 loop spans 16 amino acids.

The chain couples TRBV24-1 to TRBJ2-1; D not resolved. V was clipped by 4 bases and J by 7 bases, with 10 bases between them. The germline V gene has CDR1 KGHDR and CDR2 SFDVKD. The CDR3 extends over 13 amino acids. DNA of the CDR3: TGTGCCACCAGTGAACCTATAAGTAATGAGCAGTTCTTC. Its translation: CATSEPISNEQFF.

J is TRBJ2-5 and V is TRBV4-3; 12 bases agree with TRBD1. Unmatched junction bases numbered 4, after V lost 3 bases and J lost 5 bases. The CDR3 has 15 amino acids. The germline V gene has CDR1 LGHNA and CDR2 YSLEER. The CDR3 sequence: CASSQEGTGGETQYF. CDR3 sequence (DNA): TGCGCCAGCAGCCAGGAAGGGACAGGGGGCGAGACCCAGTACTTC.

The rearrangement uses TRBV19 and TRBJ2-1; TRBD1 might be the D (6 bases). The germline gives CDR1 LNHDA, CDR2 SQIVND (reference sequence). Trimming shortened V by 7 bases and J by 5 bases, and 15 bases separated the two germline ends. The length of the CDR3 is 14 residues. CDR3 loop: CASTLDRIDNEQFF. The CDR3, as DNA: TGTGCCAGTACCTTGGACAGAATTGACAATGAGCAGTTCTTC.

J is TRBJ2-1 and V is TRBV6-4; 12 positions match TRBD2. Germline V gene lookup returns CDR1 MRHNA and CDR2 SNTAGT. With V trimmed by 6 bases and J by 7 bases, 7 bases remained unmatched. This CDR3 has 15 residues. The CDR3 spells CASRTLAGGRNEQFF. DNA of the CDR3: TGTGCCAGCAGAACCCTAGCGGGAGGGCGGAATGAGCAGTTCTTC.